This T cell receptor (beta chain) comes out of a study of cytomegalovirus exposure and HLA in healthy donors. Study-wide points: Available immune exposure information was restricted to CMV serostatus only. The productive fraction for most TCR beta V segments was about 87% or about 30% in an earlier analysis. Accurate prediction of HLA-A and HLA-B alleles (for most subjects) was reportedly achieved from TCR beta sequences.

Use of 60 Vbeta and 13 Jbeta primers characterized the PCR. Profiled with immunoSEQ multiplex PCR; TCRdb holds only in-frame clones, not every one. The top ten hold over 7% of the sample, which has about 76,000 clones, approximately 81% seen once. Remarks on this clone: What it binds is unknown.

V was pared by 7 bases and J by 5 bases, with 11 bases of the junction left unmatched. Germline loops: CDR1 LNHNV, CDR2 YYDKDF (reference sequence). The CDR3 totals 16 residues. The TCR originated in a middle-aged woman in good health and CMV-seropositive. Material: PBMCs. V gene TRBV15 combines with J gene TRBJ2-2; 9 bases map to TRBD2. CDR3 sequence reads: CATNFGAGGQTGELFF. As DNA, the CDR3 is TGTGCCACCAACTTCGGGGCGGGGGGGCAAACCGGGGAGCTGTTTTTT.